A single sample gave rise to the 20 T cell receptor beta chains below, sequenced in a study of blood T cell repertoires in COVID-19. Profiled with immunoSEQ multiplex PCR; TCRdb holds only in-frame clones, not every one. The table shows roughly 80,000 clones, with about 83% occurring only once. Sequenced material: peripheral blood. These receptor sequences come from a woman over 75 with active or convalescent COVID-19.

V is TRBV6-2 or TRBV6-3 and J is TRBJ1-4; no clear D gene. The ends were cut back, 2 bases at V and 0 bases at J, with 22 bases in the middle. The CDR3 runs to 20 residues. Per germline, CDR1 MNHEY and CDR2 SVGEGT. CDR3 nucleotide sequence: TGTGCCAGCAGTTACGCGTATGGTGGAGTCATCCCCGCAACTAATGAAAAACTGTTTTTT. Its protein product is CASSYAYGGVIPATNEKLFF.

Comment on this clone: A junction boundary mismatches the germline segment, possibly from a read error. The chain uses TRBV7-7 and TRBJ2-3, with 9 bases identical to TRBD2. The germline V gene encodes CDR1 SSHAT and CDR2 FNYEAQ (reference sequence). The CDR3 covers 15 residues. The CDR3 bases are TGTGCTAGCAGTCAAAGCGGGAGGCGCACAGATACGCAGTATTTT. This codes for CASSQSGRRTDTQYF. Full variable domain (outside the CDR3, taken from reference TRBV7-7 and TRBJ2-3): GAGVSQSPRYKVTKRGQDVTLRCDPISSHATLYWYQQALGQGPEFLTYFNYEAQPDKSGLPSDRFSAERPEGSISTLTIQRTEQRDSAMYRCASSQSGRRTDTQYFGPGTRLTVL.

The chain joins TRBV7-2 to TRBJ1-2; tentative D call: TRBD1 (6 bases). The V and J ends lost 5 bases and 1 base respectively, with 17 bases between them. This CDR3 spans 16 amino acids. Germline CDR1 and CDR2: SGHTA and FQGNSA. CDR3 coding DNA: TGTGCCAGCAGCAGCACGACAGGTGCCCTTAACTATGGCTACACCTTC. It is translated as CASSSTTGALNYGYTF.

The J gene is TRBJ1-6, the V gene TRBV27; D remains ambiguous. V was clipped by 3 bases and J by 6 bases, with 6 bases between them. CDR1 and CDR2 (germline): MNHEY, SMNVEV (reference sequence). The CDR3 runs to 13 residues. Written as DNA, the CDR3 is TGTGCCAGCAGTTTCAGTCCTAATTCACCCCTCCACTTT. Translated, it gives CASSFSPNSPLHF.

This chain joins TRBV18 and TRBJ2-3; tentatively, D is TRBD2 (6 bases). Looked up from germline, CDR1 is KGHSH and CDR2 is LQKENI. The CDR3 contains 14 residues. V lost 3 bases and J 3 bases, leaving 10 bases between the germline ends. CDR3 in amino acids: CASSPGTPTDTQYF. The CDR3 DNA reads TGTGCCAGCTCACCCGGGACTCCAACAGATACGCAGTATTTT.

V is TRBV28 and J is TRBJ1-5; D remains unclear. CDR1 is MDHEN and CDR2 is SYDVKM in the germline V gene. The germline V and J ends were trimmed by 5 bases and 5 bases, with 13 bases remaining between them. The CDR3 covers 14 residues. Here the CDR3 reads CASSPQVGDQPQHF. CDR3 in DNA: TGTGCCAGCAGTCCTCAAGTTGGAGATCAGCCCCAGCATTTT.

CDR3 coding DNA: TGTGCCATCAGCGCCCTGGGACAGGCTTCGGGTAATTCACCCCTCCACTTT. This sequence encodes CAISALGQASGNSPLHF. The rearrangement uses TRBV10-3 and TRBJ1-6; 8 nucleotides match TRBD1. This CDR3 has 17 residues. Germline CDR1 ENHRY, CDR2 SYGVKD. The junction had 13 bases not matched to a gene; V was cut back by 6 bases and J by 6 bases.

V usage is TRBV18 and J usage is TRBJ2-5; maybe TRBD2 (5 bases). The germline V gene encodes CDR1 KGHSH and CDR2 LQKENI. CDR3 size: 13 residues. V lost 4 bases, J lost 2 bases, and 8 bases lay in between. In nucleotides, the CDR3 is TGTGCCAGCTCACAACTAGATCAAGAGACCCAGTACTTC. This encodes CASSQLDQETQYF.

This clone has only one observation. The chain links TRBV6-5 to TRBJ2-5; 7 nucleotides line up with TRBD2. V shed 6 bases and J 5 bases; nucleotides not matched to a gene: 6. Looked up from germline, CDR1 is MNHEY and CDR2 is SVGAGI. The CDR3 covers 13 residues. The CDR3 DNA sequence: TGTGCCAGCAGGTGGCTAGCGGTCGAGACCCAGTACTTC. Translating it yields CASRWLAVETQYF.

The V gene is TRBV7-9, the J gene TRBJ2-1, with 7 bases fitting TRBD1. The germline V gene has CDR1 SEHNR and CDR2 FQNEAQ (reference sequence). Germline trimming cut 3 bases from V and 10 bases from J; bases unmatched to any gene: 9. The CDR3 extends over 14 amino acids. The CDR3 protein is CASSFGRGNGEQFF. In nucleotides, the CDR3 is TGTGCCAGCAGCTTCGGCAGGGGGAACGGGGAGCAGTTCTTC.

The genes are TRBV27 and TRBJ2-7; D might be TRBD2 (6 bases). Germline V gene lookup returns CDR1 MNHEY and CDR2 SMNVEV (reference sequence). V was trimmed by 3 bases and J by 6 bases, leaving 18 bases between them. This CDR3 comprises 15 residues. CDR3 coding DNA: TGTGCCAGCAGTTTCAGTTCCGGGGGACGGCTCGAGCAGTACTTC. This gives the protein CASSFSSGGRLEQYF.

The chain uses TRBV3-1 (or the pseudogene TRBV3-2) and TRBJ1-6; 10 bases match TRBD1. The CDR3 consists of 15 residues. CDR1 is LGHDT and CDR2 is YNNKEL in the germline V gene (reference sequence). V shed 4 bases and J 10 bases; nucleotides not matched to a gene: 7. DNA for the CDR3: TGTGCCAGCAGCCCGGGGACAGGGGATCGGTCACCCCTCCACTTT. Encoded protein: CASSPGTGDRSPLHF.

The chain couples TRBV27 to TRBJ1-6; no clear D gene. V shed 2 bases and J shed 7 bases, with 15 bases lying between them. In germline, CDR1 is MNHEY, CDR2 SMNVEV (reference sequence). The CDR3 is made up of 16 amino acids. Here the CDR3 DNA reads TGTGCCAGCAGTTTAGTGGTGGGAGCTAGGAATTCACCCCTCCACTTT. This sequence encodes CASSLVVGARNSPLHF.

CDR3 sequence: CASSPDLRGHSYEQYF. The CDR3 DNA sequence: TGTGCCAGCAGCCCAGACTTGCGGGGGCACTCCTACGAGCAGTACTTC. The V call is TRBV3-1 (or the pseudogene TRBV3-2), the J call TRBJ2-7; D might be TRBD2 (7 bases). V was clipped by 4 bases and J by 0 bases, with 16 bases between them. Germline V gives CDR1 LGHDT, CDR2 YNNKEL (reference sequence). There are 16 residues in the CDR3.

This clone has just one count. One end of the junction varies from germline; a read error may be responsible. The rearrangement joins TRBV4-3 to TRBJ1-2, with 7 positions matching TRBD1. The CDR3 runs 15 residues. CDR1 is LGHNA and CDR2 is YSLEER in the germline V gene. DNA of the CDR3: TGCGCCAGCAGACAAGATCTTCAGGGGGGTTATGGCTACACCTTC. This codes for CASRQDLQGGYGYTF.

This clone came up a few times. The chain recombines TRBV21-1 with TRBJ1-6. TRBV21-1 is labeled a pseudogene. This CDR3 has 18 residues. As DNA, the CDR3 is TGTGCCTGCGGCGGGCGCGAGGCCGTCCACTCCTATAATTCACCCCTCCACTTT. The encoded protein is CACGGREAVHSYNSPLHF.

The chain is built from TRBV19 and TRBJ2-3, with 8 bases that match TRBD2. V shed 5 bases and J 3 bases; nucleotides not matched to a gene: 19. The CDR3 totals 19 residues. CDR1 LNHDA and CDR2 SQIVND come from the germline V gene (reference sequence). CDR3 bases: TGTGCCAGTAGTTCCCCCCCGGAGCGGGGGAGCTCCTCGACAGATACGCAGTATTTT. Translation: CASSSPPERGSSSTDTQYF. The complete variable domain, with remaining parts taken from reference TRBV19 and TRBJ2-3, reads DGGITQSPKYLFRKEGQNVTLSCEQNLNHDAMYWYRQDPGQGLRLIYYSQIVNDFQKGDIAEGYSVSREKKESFPLTVTSAQKNPTAFYLCASSSPPERGSSSTDTQYFGPGTRLTVL.

The J gene is TRBJ1-3, the V gene TRBV7-2, with 7 bases matching TRBD1. Germline assignment: CDR1 SGHTA and CDR2 FQGNSA. The ends lost 8 bases at V and 4 bases at J; junction bases unmatched: 8. The CDR3 is 14 residues long. CDR3 DNA sequence: TGTGCCAGCGACCAGGGGGGATCCGGAAACACCATATATTTT. Its translation: CASDQGGSGNTIYF.

The chain employs TRBV7-9 and TRBJ1-2; D not resolved. Trimming took off 1 base at V and 0 bases at J, with 6 bases between the two ends. Per the germline V gene, CDR1 is SEHNR and CDR2 is FQNEAQ (reference sequence). This CDR3 has 14 amino acids. CDR3 DNA sequence: TGTGCCAGCAGCTTAGGCCAGACTAACTATGGCTACACCTTC. This sequence encodes CASSLGQTNYGYTF.

This chain links TRBV7-9 with TRBJ1-5; TRBD1 matches 9 bases. V was pared by 6 bases and J by 2 bases, with 2 bases of the junction left unmatched. Per germline, CDR1 SEHNR and CDR2 FQNEAQ (reference sequence). The CDR3 is made up of 14 amino acids. The CDR3 coding sequence is TGTGCCAGCAGTCGGACAGGGGGCAATCAGCCCCAGCATTTT. Translated: CASSRTGGNQPQHF.